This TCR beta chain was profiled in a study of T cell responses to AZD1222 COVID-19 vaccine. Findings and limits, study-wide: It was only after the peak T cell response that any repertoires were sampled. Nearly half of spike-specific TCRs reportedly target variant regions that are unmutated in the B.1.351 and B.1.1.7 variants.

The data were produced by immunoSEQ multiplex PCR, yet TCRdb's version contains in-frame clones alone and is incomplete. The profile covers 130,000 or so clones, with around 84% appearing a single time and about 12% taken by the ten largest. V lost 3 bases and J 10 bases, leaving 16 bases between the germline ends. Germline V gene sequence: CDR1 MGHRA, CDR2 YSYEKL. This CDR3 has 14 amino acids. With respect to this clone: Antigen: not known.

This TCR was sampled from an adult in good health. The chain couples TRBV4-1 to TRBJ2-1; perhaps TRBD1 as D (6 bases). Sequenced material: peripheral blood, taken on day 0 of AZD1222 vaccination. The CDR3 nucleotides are TGCGCCAGCAGCCACCCCAAACAGGGTAGGGAGCAGTTCTTC. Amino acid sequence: CASSHPKQGREQFF.